This T cell receptor (beta chain) was captured by sequencing in a study of blood T cell repertoires in COVID-19 (dated by TCRdb to the early 2020s). For the study in its entirety: The collaborator samples originated in the United States, Italy and Spain and spanned the acute and convalescent phases of COVID-19. The prospective study material was composed of cDNA or gDNA derived from T cells, B-cell-depleted T cells, or PBMCs. Deeply sampled blood TCRbeta repertoires from subjects exposed to, actively infected with, or recovered from COVID-19 were included in the dataset. A freely available public database, intended as a resource for researchers studying the immune response to SARS-CoV-2, is where the repertoires were released. The samples were drawn from two sources: the first 160 participants of the ongoing ImmuneRACE study, and 1,254 subjects contributed by 6 global collaborators. The sample metadata nearly always contained a de-identified subject ID, COVID-19 status, age in years and sex. HLA class I and class II types, where available, came from metadata supplied by the sample provider rather than from assay-based typing.

Comments on this clone: Its binding antigen is unknown. No much larger clone exists at a distance of one base, and base qualities are not known.

Reading from cysteine to phenylalanine, the CDR3 counts 15 amino acids. Of the read, only the CDR3 DNA is kept; its 45 bases are in frame from base 1. Per the germline V gene (reference sequence), GTSNPN is the CDR1 and SVGIG is the CDR2. Trimming leaves V shorter by 3 bases and J shorter by 5 bases, with the junction holding 7 bases beyond the gene matches. TCRbeta CDR3 regions were amplified from genomic DNA using the immunoSEQ Assay, a bias-controlled multiplex PCR. The authors processed their data as follows. The number of nucleated cells in each sample was estimated from the amplification of reference gene primers within the assay. Sequence reads were collapsed and filtered to measure the absolute abundance of every unique TCRbeta CDR3 rearrangement. For each sample, productive Simpson clonality was calculated as the square root of Simpson's diversity index over productive rearrangements. This is the immuneACCESS table as TCRdb keeps it, with only in-frame sequences that have V and J called. A part of the clones is gone; compared with another copy, unresolved V genes explain less than half, and the rest is unexplained. The V and J calls and clone size are taken from that table; D and trimming were inferred from the DNA. The sample table contains more than 250,000 clones; only one count was recorded for around 88% of them. 6% to 7% of the sample belongs to the ten largest clones.

Participants in the prospective study were enrolled through a virtual design, were aged roughly 18 to 100 years, and lived in approximately 25 United States geographic areas. In the prospective study, cohorts were assigned on the basis of participant-reported clinical history obtained from a screening survey and a study questionnaire. Recovered participants in ImmuneRACE Cohort 3 were defined as having two consecutive negative NP/OP PCR tests, clearance from a healthcare professional, or resolution of symptoms. Each participant in the prospective study had whole blood, serum and a nasopharyngeal or oropharyngeal swab collected by mobile phlebotomists. Prospective study participants could optionally give additional blood draws and questionnaires over a roughly 2-month period. Blood samples from the prospective study were shipped frozen or at room temperature prior to DNA extraction. Results and caveats for the whole study, not just this receptor: Clinical and demographic metadata were provided uncurated, with the amount varying by source and participant.

The sequence came from a woman between 35 and 50 years old who had recovered from COVID-19. Sequencing input: PBMCs or T cells enriched from blood (not recorded which). The chain uses TRBV30 and TRBJ2-7; a stretch of 13 junction bases matches TRBD2. The nucleotide sequence is given as TGTGCCTGGAGGGAAGGACTAGCGGGAGTAAACGAGCAGTACTTC. Its product reads: CAWREGLAGVNEQYF.